This T cell receptor beta chain was captured by sequencing in a study of cytomegalovirus exposure and HLA in healthy donors. Study results and caveats: Common viral pathogens seemed to be connected with several of the most significant clusters, according to a later analysis. The study put 150 or so TCR beta chains on its list as cytomegalovirus-associated. For most TCR sequences rarity was the rule, although some public TCRs occurred in many donors.

PCR was performed using 60 Vbeta and 13 Jbeta primers. Clones were sequenced by immunoSEQ multiplex PCR, and TCRdb holds only the in-frame ones, with some missing. Counted here are tens of thousands of clones, 70% to 80% occurring once; the ten biggest clones make up 7.8%. With regard to this clone: Its antigen is undetermined.

The sequence was obtained from a man aged 18 to 29 in good health and CMV-seropositive. Sequencing was carried out using PBMCs.

CDR3 in amino acids: CAWKLRAGTEAFF. The CDR3, as DNA: TGTGCCTGGAAATTGAGGGCCGGCACTGAAGCTTTCTTT. The chain uses TRBV30 and TRBJ1-1; D not certain. Germline-derived CDR1 and CDR2 are GTSNPN and SVGIG (reference sequence). The CDR3 covers 13 residues. V dropped 4 bases and J dropped 4 bases, with 13 bases sitting between them. Based on the CDR3 plus reference TRBV30 and TRBJ1-1, the full variable domain is SQTIHQWPATLVQPVGSPLSLECTVEGTSNPNLYWYRQAAGRGLQLLFYSVGIGQISSEVPQNLSASRPQDRQFILSSKKLLLSDSGFYLCAWKLRAGTEAFFGQGTRLTVV.